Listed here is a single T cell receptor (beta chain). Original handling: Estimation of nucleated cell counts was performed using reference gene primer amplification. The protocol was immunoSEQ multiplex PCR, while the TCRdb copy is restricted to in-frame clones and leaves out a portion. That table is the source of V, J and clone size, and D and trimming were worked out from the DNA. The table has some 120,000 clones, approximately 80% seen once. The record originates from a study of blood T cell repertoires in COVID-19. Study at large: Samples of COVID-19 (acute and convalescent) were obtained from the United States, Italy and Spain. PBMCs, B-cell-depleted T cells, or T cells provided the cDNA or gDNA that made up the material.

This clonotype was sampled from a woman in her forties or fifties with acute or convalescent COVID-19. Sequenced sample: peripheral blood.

This CDR3 is CASSHRINYGYTF. CDR3 DNA sequence: TGTGCCAGCAGCCACAGGATTAACTATGGCTACACCTTC. The chain uses TRBV14 and TRBJ1-2, with D hard to call. CDR3 size: 13 residues. Germline V lookup: CDR1 SGHDN, CDR2 FVKESK. The ends were cut back, 3 bases at V and 1 base at J, with 6 bases in the middle.